This TCR beta chain was recorded in a study of control samples from healthy donors and cancer patients. In germline, CDR1 is KGHSH, CDR2 LQKENI. V was clipped by 3 bases and J by 3 bases; unmatched bases: 5. This CDR3 spans 15 amino acids. Measured with immunoSEQ multiplex PCR; TCRdb has only the in-frame clones, and not every one. This table holds 95,000 to 150,000 clones, approximately 93% found once. This chain joins TRBV18 and TRBJ1-1; 9 positions agree with TRBD1. Sequenced input: blood. This clonotype was obtained from a woman in her late teens or twenties in good health. In DNA, the CDR3 is TGTGCCAGCTCACCGGGACAGGGATTGGACACTGAAGCTTTCTTT. Its translation is CASSPGQGLDTEAFF.